These T cell receptor beta chains were read from a single sample in a study of human T cells and chemical hapten exposure. TCRdb re-called the RACE reads with MiXCR, one entry per CDR3 protein. The repertoire holds tens of thousands of distinct CDR3 sequences, with around 9.6% as singletons. Here the sequenced sample was whole blood, taken in connection with sensitization to the hapten diphenylcyclopropenone (DPC). The receptors were gathered from a woman aged 40 to 49 with alopecia areata. Some clones in this sample may be carry-over from other donors' samples. Both conserved end residues are part of each CDR3. D genes are given only for firm matches. A row's size may be missing; if present it is once, few, many or a size class.

TGTGCCAGCAGCCAGGGGACCCGCTCCTACGAGCAGAACTTC	CASSQGTRSYEQNF	-	TRBV3-1	14	-	TRBJ2-7
TGTGCCAGCAGCTCACGGGACGACGCCAATGAGCAGTTCTTC	CASSSRDDANEQFF	-	TRBV4-2	14	few	TRBJ2-1
TGTGCCAGCAGTTGGGACAGGTTTTCTGGGAACACTGAAGCTTTCTTT	CASSWDRFSGNTEAFF	TRBD1	TRBV6-5	16	few	TRBJ1-1
TGCAGCGCCAGGGGTTGGACCGGGGAGCTGTTTTTT	CSARGWTGELFF	-	TRBV29-1	12	-	TRBJ2-2
TGTGCCAGCTCTGCGGGACTTCCGACAGATACGCAGTATTTT	CASSAGLPTDTQYF	-	TRBV2	14	-	TRBJ2-3
TGCAGCGTTGAACCGGGGGAGGGCGAGCAGTACTTC	CSVEPGEGEQYF	TRBD2	TRBV29-1	12	-	TRBJ2-7
TGTGCCAGCAGCTCGGTACGAACACTAGCGGGGGCGGAGACCCAGTACTTC	CASSSVRTLAGAETQYF	TRBD2	TRBV5-5	17	many	TRBJ2-5
TGTGCTAGTGGTTTGGCGCTCGGGACATTGAACACTGAAGCTTTCTTT	CASGLALGTLNTEAFF	-	TRBV12-5	16	few	TRBJ1-1
TGCGCCAGCAGCTTGGGGGGGCGGAGTAGAGCTTTCTTT	CASSLGGRSRAFF	-	TRBV4-3	13	few	TRBJ1-1
TGCGCCAGCAGCCTAACGTTCGGGGCGGAACAACTGTTTTTT	CASSLTFGAEQLFF	-	TRBV4-3	14	few	TRBJ1-4
TGTGCCAGCAGTACGGGCAGGAGTCCTGCAACTAATGAAAAACTGTTTTTT	CASSTGRSPATNEKLFF	-	TRBV6-5	17	few	TRBJ1-4
TGTGCCTGGAGTCGGACGACTAGCTACAATGAGCAGTTCTTC	CAWSRTTSYNEQFF	-	TRBV30	14	few	TRBJ2-1
TGTGCCAGCAGCAAAGCGGGCCGCACAGATACGCAGTATTTT	CASSKAGRTDTQYF	-	TRBV21-1	14	few	TRBJ2-3
TGTGCCAGCAGCGTAACTAGCGGTAGTGATACGCAGTATTTT	CASSVTSGSDTQYF	TRBD2	TRBV9	14	-	TRBJ2-3
TGTGCCAGCAGCCGTTCTAGCGGGGGGGCGGGGAGCTCCTACGAGCAGTACTTC	CASSRSSGGAGSSYEQYF	TRBD2	TRBV7-8	18	-	TRBJ2-7
TGTGCCAGCAACACAGATGGACAGTCCCCCGGGGAGCTGTTTTTT	CASNTDGQSPGELFF	-	TRBV27	15	many	TRBJ2-2
TGTGCCAGCAGACCGCTAGCGGGGGGGACCGGGGAGCTGTTTTTT	CASRPLAGGTGELFF	TRBD2	TRBV12-3/TRBV12-4	15	few	TRBJ2-2
TGCGCCAGCAGCCACAATCCAGGGGAGGCAGCCGGGGAGCTGTTTTTT	CASSHNPGEAAGELFF	-	TRBV4-3	16	-	TRBJ2-2
TGTGACAGCAGCTTAGTGAGTGAAAAACTGTTTTTT	CDSSLVSEKLFF	-	TRBV7-9	12	few	TRBJ1-4
TGCAGGGTCGCGGGGGGGCAGCAGGAGACCCAGTACTTC	CRVAGGQQETQYF	TRBD2	TRBV20-1	13	few	TRBJ2-5
TGTGCCAGCAGCATGGACAGGGGGAGAGAGACCCAGTACTTC	CASSMDRGRETQYF	TRBD1	TRBV11-2	14	once	TRBJ2-5
TGCAGTGCTAGAGATTTGGGACTAACGCTGTTTTTT	CSARDLGLTLFF	TRBD2	TRBV20-1	12	many	TRBJ2-2
TGTGCCTCAACAGGGGGGGACCGGAGCTCCTATAATTCACCCCTCCACTTT	CASTGGDRSSYNSPLHF	TRBD1	TRBV10-3	17	many	TRBJ1-6
TGTGCCAGCACCGCACAGGGTACCACAGATACGCAGTATTTT	CASTAQGTTDTQYF	-	TRBV6-2/TRBV6-3	14	few	TRBJ2-3
TGTGCCATCCTTGGCGGGGGACGAGGCTACACCTTC	CAILGGGRGYTF	-	TRBV11-2	12	many	TRBJ1-2
TGTGCCAGCAGTTTGGGTGCTAGCGGTACAGATACGCAGTATTTT	CASSLGASGTDTQYF	TRBD2	TRBV12-3/TRBV12-4	15	many	TRBJ2-3
TGTGCCAGCAGTCCCCTTACGGGACAGGGCCCGAGCTCCTATAATTCACCCCTCCACTTT	CASSPLTGQGPSSYNSPLHF	TRBD1	TRBV6-6	20	many	TRBJ1-6
TGTGCCAGCAGCCAAGTAGCGGGGGTTGTCGATGAGCAGTTCTTC	CASSQVAGVVDEQFF	TRBD2	TRBV3-1	15	few	TRBJ2-1
TGTGCCACCAGCAGTCGGACAGGGTCCACAGATACGCAGTATTTT	CATSSRTGSTDTQYF	TRBD1	TRBV15	15	many	TRBJ2-3
TGTGCCAGCAGAGCGGGAGGTAGCTCCTACGAGCAGTACTTC	CASRAGGSSYEQYF	TRBD2	TRBV6-2/TRBV6-3	14	-	TRBJ2-7
TGTGCCAGCAGCCTCGGGACCGAGACTGAAGCTTTCTTT	CASSLGTETEAFF	-	TRBV11-3	13	many	TRBJ1-1
TGCGCCAGCAGCCCCCTGGGCCGCATGAACACTGAAGCTTTCTTT	CASSPLGRMNTEAFF	-	TRBV5-1	15	-	TRBJ1-1